The entry below describes one TCR beta chain. The antigen it binds to is not known. It has no much larger one-base neighbor in the sample; base qualities were not kept. This sample stems from a study of cytomegalovirus exposure and HLA in healthy donors (dated by TCRdb to the late 2010s). A note on the overall study: According to an earlier analysis of a few hundred of the donors, about 190 million T cells yielded 90 million to 140 million unique TCR beta sequences and 276 Gb of sequence data. An early release covering 550 to 650 HLA-typed donors comprised about 300 gigabases of sequencing data and around 80 million unique TCR sequences. The genetic ancestry cluster associated with self-reported Caucasian donors included about 81% of the roughly 400 genotyped donors. The study was designed to test whether signatures of past pathogen exposure could be identified by cataloging public T cell receptors. The study used immunosequencing to profile the T cell repertoires of some 600 subjects and linked those repertoires to cytomegalovirus serostatus. Besides the first cohort of roughly 700 subjects, a separate validation cohort made up of around 120 different subjects was used. To predict cytomegalovirus infection status, the study brought together high-throughput TCR immunosequencing, statistical association of individual TCRs with disease status, and machine learning. To study patterns of TCR occurrence, a later analysis re-analyzed previously published TCR beta repertoires from just over 650 donors and added high-resolution HLA genotyping. Rather than using new phenotypic data, the later analysis identified candidate immune exposures from TCR beta sequences and from how often those sequences occurred across donors. To decide whether each TCR beta V gene segment behaved as functional or pseudogenic, an earlier analysis of fewer than 750 of the donors relied on high-throughput TCR beta sequencing. Donor age, sex, ethnicity and CMV serostatus were compiled alongside the repertoire data. Genome-wide SNP genotypes for about 65% of the 666 donors were used in a later genetic analysis, which treated that subset as a discovery cohort. All discovery cohort repertoires had been generated on a single sequencing platform. HLA typing covered class I and class II loci at four-digit resolution. The number of typed donors differed by locus: about 620-630 for A, B, C, DRB1 and DQB1; some 500 for DQA1; 600 to 610 for DPA1; and some 430 for DPB1. Because of strong linkage in the cohort, five DR-DQ haplotypes were treated as single units for association and clustering. Among 300 to 500 genotyped donors of the cohort, an average of around 220,000 unique TCR beta nucleotide sequences was sequenced per donor, of which roughly 17% were non-productive. General findings and caveats noted by the study authors: Correlated functional status among segregating V segments might be attributable to linkage disequilibrium, but an unknown experimental factor could not be ruled out. In a later analysis, HLA-associated TCR beta chains showed more clonal expansion and lower generation probabilities than non-associated chains that were equally common. According to a later analysis, parvovirus B19, influenza, CMV and Epstein-Barr virus appeared linked to several top co-occurrence clusters. Because some donors lacked HLA typing at each locus, the association tests relied only on the typed subset. Most TCR sequences were observed very rarely across donors, whereas some public TCRs were present in many individuals. This cohort had only TCR beta chains sequenced, and the lack of alpha or paired-chain data limited which features could be detected. In an earlier analysis of around 500 of the donors, most TCR beta V segments appeared in productive rearrangements about 87% or about 30% of the time, broadly matching IMGT annotations. The 87-base-pair reads could not distinguish some IMGT-functional V segments, including TRBV6-2 and TRBV6-3, so those segments were excluded. The presence/absence analyses assumed that sequencing depth was roughly uniform across donors, and that assumption may not be true. In a later analysis, some 17,000 TCR beta sequences were associated with specific HLA alleles at a false discovery rate of 0.05. A few of the identified cytomegalovirus-associated TCR beta chains were confirmed in vitro to be specific for cytomegalovirus antigens. The authors suggested that the approach could potentially be generalized to other disease states and immunological phenotypes. CMV serostatus was the only immune exposure information available for the cohort. According to a later genetic analysis, donors in an Asian-associated ancestry cluster had fewer N-insertions in productive TCRs than the approximately 650-donor mean. According to a later analysis, most CMV-associated TCR beta chains appeared to be HLA-restricted, and the HLA associations seemed to be driven largely by CMV exposure. According to a later analysis, TCR association rates differed among HLA loci, with DRB1 alleles showing the most associated TCRs and HLA-C alleles showing the fewest. Approximately 18 rarely observed V segments, including chromosome 9 orphons, were excluded from the earlier analysis of about 610 of the donors because counts were too low. A further reported finding was that TCR beta sequences accurately predicted the HLA-A and HLA-B alleles for most subjects in the first cohort. In both the original and validation cohorts, the classifier was reported to diagnose cytomegalovirus status with high specificity and sensitivity. A total of 164 TCR beta chains were listed by the study as associated with cytomegalovirus. The sequencing pipeline was judged likely to have produced a cluster of highly shared sequence variants as a technical artifact. A later genetic analysis associated a missense DCLRE1C variant with V-gene and J-gene trimming of TCR beta chains, and an independent cohort replicated the association. Strong co-occurrence of HLA alleles, especially DR and DQ, made assigning TCR associations to individual alleles difficult.

Library generation was performed with the immunoSEQ multiplex PCR assay. The multiplex PCR relied on a mix of 60 forward primers for TCR Vbeta segments and 13 reverse primers for TCR Jbeta segments. The CDR3 region of rearranged TCR beta genes was amplified from genomic DNA by a multiplex PCR assay. On the Illumina HiSeq System, the amplified TCR beta libraries were sequenced as 87-base-pair reads. On the study's bioinformatics: A later analysis counted some 80 million unique TCR beta chains across the 670 or so repertoires, and roughly 11 million of these chains were shared by at least two donors. To remove PCR and sequencing errors, raw reads were error-corrected and collapsed into unique sequences using a nearest-neighbor algorithm that merged closely related sequences. CDR3 sequences were aligned to IMGT reference sequences to assign V, D and J gene segments. Each retained sequence needed at least a six-nucleotide match to both a V gene segment and a J gene segment. Rearrangements were called productive when the CDR3 lacked stop codons and stayed in frame with V and J; all others were non-productive. Following IMGT convention, CDR3 was defined as the stretch from the second conserved V-encoded cysteine up to the conserved J-encoded phenylalanine. In an earlier analysis of around 640 of the donors, sequences lacking an unambiguous match to a single V gene segment were excluded. An earlier analysis of 500 to 700 of the donors classified V segments as functional when productive rearrangements were above 56.7% and as segregating when the standard deviation between donors was above 5%. A statistical classification framework was built for diagnosing cytomegalovirus status from the catalog of TCR beta chain sequences. A later analysis assigned V and J genes by comparing TCR nucleotide sequences with IMGT/GENE-DB human TR gene sequences. In a later analysis, CDR3 sequences and most-parsimonious VDJ recombination scenarios were assigned using the TCRdist pipeline. In a later analysis, every TCR beta chain was defined by the combination of its CDR3 amino acid sequence and its V-gene family, and reads without a unique V-gene family were dropped. To address suspected cross-contamination and a sequencing artifact, a later analysis removed around 590 highly shared, low-generation-probability nucleotide sequences. A later analysis calculated a clonal expansion index for each public chain from normalized within-repertoire ranks of inferred template counts. Generation probabilities in a later analysis came from a VDJ recombination model fitted to out-of-frame rearrangements, and those results were checked against IGoR. In a later analysis, TCR-TCR, TCR-HLA and TCR-CMV co-occurrence was scored with hypergeometric tests, and a repertoire-size bias correction was applied to TCR pairs. In a later analysis, false discovery rates were estimated by permuting HLA or CMV assignments 20 times. In a later analysis, co-occurring TCRs were grouped using DBSCAN, with TCRdist sequence similarity added in when clustering inside HLA-allele-positive subsets. Co-occurrence clustering excluded repertoires with fewer than 30,000 or more than 120,000 public chains, plus five with anomalous nucleotide sharing. TCRdb took this table from immuneACCESS and kept in-frame rearrangements with V and J called. Such tables lack part of the clones; where checked against another copy, unresolved V genes explain under half of the gap, and the rest is unexplained. The V and J calls and clone size come from that table; D and trimming were worked out from the DNA. The sample table lists under 170,000 clones, 75% to 85% of them with a count of one. The ten largest account for about 3.7% of the sample.

The germline V gene encodes CDR1 LNHDA and CDR2 SQIVND (reference sequence). Counted from cysteine to phenylalanine, this CDR3 has 13 amino acids. Just the 39-base CDR3 DNA is kept, in frame starting at base 1. V drops 6 bases and J drops 6 bases, leaving 15 bases in between. The cohort was made up of 500 to 850 healthy bone marrow donors. At the time of sampling, all cohort members were nominally healthy, though unrecorded immune exposures were likely present. Of the 650 to 700 cohort members, approximately 280 had positive CMV serostatus and about 330 had negative CMV serostatus, and CMV serostatus was not recorded for the donor. A peripheral blood sample was provided by each donor, and peripheral blood mononuclear cells were used for TCR beta sequencing. The Qiagen DNeasy Blood Extraction Kit was used to extract genomic DNA from the blood cell samples.

This receptor was taken from a human donor in good health. In this chain, TRBV19 is recombined with TRBJ2-7; TRBD2 is a weak D gene call, 6 bases matching. The source material was PBMCs. The DNA sequence is given as TGTGCCAGTAGGAGTAGGGACTCCCCCGAGCAGTACTTC. Translated, it reads CASRSRDSPEQYF.